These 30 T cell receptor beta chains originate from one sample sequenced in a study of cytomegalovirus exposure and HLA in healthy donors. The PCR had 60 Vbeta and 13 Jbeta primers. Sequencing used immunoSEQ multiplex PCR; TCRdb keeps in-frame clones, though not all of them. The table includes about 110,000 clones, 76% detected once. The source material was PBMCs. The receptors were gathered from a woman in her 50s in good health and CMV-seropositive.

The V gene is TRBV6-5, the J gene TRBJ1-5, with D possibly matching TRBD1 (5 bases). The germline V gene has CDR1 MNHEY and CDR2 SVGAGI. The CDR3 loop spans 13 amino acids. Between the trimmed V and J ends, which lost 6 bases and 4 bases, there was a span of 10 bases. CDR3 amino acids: CASRTDLNQPQHF. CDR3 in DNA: TGTGCCAGCAGGACAGATTTGAATCAGCCCCAGCATTTT.

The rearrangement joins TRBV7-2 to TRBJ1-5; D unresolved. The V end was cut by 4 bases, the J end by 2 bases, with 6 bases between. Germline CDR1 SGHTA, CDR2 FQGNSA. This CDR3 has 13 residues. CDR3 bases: TGTGCCAGCAGCTCGCAGGGCAATCAGCCCCAGCATTTT. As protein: CASSSQGNQPQHF.

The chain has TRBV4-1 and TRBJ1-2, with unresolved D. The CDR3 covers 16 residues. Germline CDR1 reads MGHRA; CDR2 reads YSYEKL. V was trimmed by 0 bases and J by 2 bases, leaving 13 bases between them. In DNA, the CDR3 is TGCGCCAGCAGCCAAGAAGCGGTTCCACAAAACTATGGCTACACCTTC. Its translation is CASSQEAVPQNYGYTF.

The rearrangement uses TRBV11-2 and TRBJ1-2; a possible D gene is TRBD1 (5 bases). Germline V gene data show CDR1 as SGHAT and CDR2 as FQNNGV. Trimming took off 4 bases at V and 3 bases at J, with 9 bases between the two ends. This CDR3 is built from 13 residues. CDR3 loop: CASSWGGYYGYTF. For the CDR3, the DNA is TGTGCCAGCAGCTGGGGGGGGTACTATGGCTACACCTTC.

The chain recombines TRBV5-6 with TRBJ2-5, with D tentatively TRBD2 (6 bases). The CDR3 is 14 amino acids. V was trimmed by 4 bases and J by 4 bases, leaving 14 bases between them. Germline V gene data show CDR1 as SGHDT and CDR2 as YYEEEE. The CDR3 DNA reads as TGTGCCAGCAGCCTCGGGAGCCGGGGAGAGACCCAGTACTTC. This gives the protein CASSLGSRGETQYF.

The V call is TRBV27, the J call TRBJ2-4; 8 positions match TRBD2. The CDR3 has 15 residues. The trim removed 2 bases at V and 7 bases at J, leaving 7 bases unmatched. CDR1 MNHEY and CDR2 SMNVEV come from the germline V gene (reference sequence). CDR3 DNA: TGTGCCAGCAGTTTAGCCCCAGCGGGAGCTAACATTCAGTACTTC. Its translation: CASSLAPAGANIQYF.

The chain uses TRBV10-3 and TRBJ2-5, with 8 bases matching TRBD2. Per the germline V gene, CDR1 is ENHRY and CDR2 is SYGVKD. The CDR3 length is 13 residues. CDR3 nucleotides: TGTGCAGCGAGGGCGGGAGGTCAAGAGACCCAGTACTTC. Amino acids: CAARAGGQETQYF.

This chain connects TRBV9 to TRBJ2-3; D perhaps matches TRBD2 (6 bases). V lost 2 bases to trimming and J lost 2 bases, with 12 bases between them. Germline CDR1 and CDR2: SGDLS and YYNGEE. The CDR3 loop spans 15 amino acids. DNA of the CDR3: TGTGCCAGCAGCGTGAGTAGCGGAAACACAGATACGCAGTATTTT. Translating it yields CASSVSSGNTDTQYF.

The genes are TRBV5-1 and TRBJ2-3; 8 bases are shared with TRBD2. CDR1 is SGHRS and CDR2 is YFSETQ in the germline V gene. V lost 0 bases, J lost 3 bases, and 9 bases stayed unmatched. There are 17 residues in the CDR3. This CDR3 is CASSLGLAGLLTDTQYF. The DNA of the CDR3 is TGCGCCAGCAGCTTGGGGTTAGCGGGGTTGTTGACAGATACGCAGTATTTT.

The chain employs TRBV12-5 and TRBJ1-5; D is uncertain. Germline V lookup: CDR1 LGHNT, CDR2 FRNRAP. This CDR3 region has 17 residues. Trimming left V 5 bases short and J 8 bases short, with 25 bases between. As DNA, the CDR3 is TGTGCTAGTGGTCCAAGCCGACTGTTGGGAACGGAGGAGCCCCAGCATTTT. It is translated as CASGPSRLLGTEEPQHF. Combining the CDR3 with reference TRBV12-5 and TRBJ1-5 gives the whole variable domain DARVTQTPRHKVTEMGQEVTMRCQPILGHNTVFWYRQTMMQGLELLAYFRNRAPLDDSGMPKDRFSAEMPDATLATLKIQPSEPRDSAVYFCASGPSRLLGTEEPQHFGDGTRLSIL.

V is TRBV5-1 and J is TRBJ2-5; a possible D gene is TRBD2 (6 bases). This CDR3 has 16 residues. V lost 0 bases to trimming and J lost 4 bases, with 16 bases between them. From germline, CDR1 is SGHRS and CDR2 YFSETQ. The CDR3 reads CASSLVSGQEGETQYF. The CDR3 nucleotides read TGCGCCAGCAGCTTGGTCTCAGGGCAGGAGGGAGAGACCCAGTACTTC.

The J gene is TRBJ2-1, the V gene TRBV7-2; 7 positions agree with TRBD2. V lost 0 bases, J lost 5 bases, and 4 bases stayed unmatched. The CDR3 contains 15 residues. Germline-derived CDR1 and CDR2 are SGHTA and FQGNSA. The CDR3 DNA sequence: TGTGCCAGCAGCTTAGCAGCGGGGCTCAACAATGAGCAGTTCTTC. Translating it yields CASSLAAGLNNEQFF.

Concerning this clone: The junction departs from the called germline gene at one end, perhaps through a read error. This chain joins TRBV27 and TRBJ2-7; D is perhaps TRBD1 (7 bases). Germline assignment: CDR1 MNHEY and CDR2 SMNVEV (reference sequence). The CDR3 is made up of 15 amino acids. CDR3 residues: CASSLAPTGTYEQHF. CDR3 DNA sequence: TGTGCCAGCAGTTTAGCCCCGACAGGGACTTACGAGCAGCACTTC.

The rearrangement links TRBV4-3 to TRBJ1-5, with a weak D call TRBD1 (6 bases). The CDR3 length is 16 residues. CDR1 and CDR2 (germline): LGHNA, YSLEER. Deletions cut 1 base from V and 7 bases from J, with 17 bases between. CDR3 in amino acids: CASSQVLTGLGQPQHF. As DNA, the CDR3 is TGCGCCAGCAGCCAAGTTTTAACAGGGTTGGGGCAGCCCCAGCATTTT.

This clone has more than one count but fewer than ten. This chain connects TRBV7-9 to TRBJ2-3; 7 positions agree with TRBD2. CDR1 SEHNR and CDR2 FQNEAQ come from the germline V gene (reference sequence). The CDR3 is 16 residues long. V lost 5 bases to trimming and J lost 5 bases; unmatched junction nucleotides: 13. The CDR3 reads CASSPRLAERGDTQYF. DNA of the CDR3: TGTGCCAGCAGCCCGAGACTAGCCGAAAGGGGAGATACGCAGTATTTT.

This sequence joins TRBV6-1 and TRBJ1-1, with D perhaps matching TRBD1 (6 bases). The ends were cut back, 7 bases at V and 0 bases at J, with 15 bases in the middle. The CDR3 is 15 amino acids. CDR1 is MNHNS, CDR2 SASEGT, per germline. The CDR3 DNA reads TGTGCCAGCACCTCAGAGGGGGGGATGAACACTGAAGCTTTCTTT. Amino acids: CASTSEGGMNTEAFF.

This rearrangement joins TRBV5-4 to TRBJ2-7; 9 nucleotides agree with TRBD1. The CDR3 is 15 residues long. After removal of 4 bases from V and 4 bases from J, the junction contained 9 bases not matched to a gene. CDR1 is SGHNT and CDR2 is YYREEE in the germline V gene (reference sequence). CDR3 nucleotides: TGTGCCAGCAGCCGCCAGGGACAGGGCAGTTACGAGCAGTACTTC. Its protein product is CASSRQGQGSYEQYF.

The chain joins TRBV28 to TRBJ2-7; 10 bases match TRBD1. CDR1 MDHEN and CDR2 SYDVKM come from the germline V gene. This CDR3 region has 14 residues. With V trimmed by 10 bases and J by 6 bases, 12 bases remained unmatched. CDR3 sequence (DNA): TGTGCCACCAAAACCGGGACAGGGGTGAGCGAGCAGTACTTC. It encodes CATKTGTGVSEQYF.

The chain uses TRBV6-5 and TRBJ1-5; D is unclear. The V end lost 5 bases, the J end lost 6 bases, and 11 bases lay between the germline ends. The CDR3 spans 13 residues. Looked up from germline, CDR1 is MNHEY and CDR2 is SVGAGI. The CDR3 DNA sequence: TGTGCCAGCAGTCCTCGGGAGGGTCAGCCCCAGCATTTT. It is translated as CASSPREGQPQHF.

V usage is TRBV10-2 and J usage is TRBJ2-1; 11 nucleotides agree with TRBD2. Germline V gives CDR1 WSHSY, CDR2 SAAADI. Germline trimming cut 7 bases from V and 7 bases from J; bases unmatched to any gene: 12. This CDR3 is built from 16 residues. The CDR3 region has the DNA TGCGCCAGCACCGTTCCTACTAGCGGGAGTAAGAATGAGCAGTTCTTC. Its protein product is CASTVPTSGSKNEQFF.

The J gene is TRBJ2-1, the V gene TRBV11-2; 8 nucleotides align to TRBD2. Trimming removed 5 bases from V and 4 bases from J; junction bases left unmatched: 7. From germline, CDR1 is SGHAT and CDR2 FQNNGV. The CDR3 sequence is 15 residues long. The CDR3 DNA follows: TGTGCCAGCAGCCCCGGGTTAGCGGGATACAATGAGCAGTTCTTC. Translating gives CASSPGLAGYNEQFF.

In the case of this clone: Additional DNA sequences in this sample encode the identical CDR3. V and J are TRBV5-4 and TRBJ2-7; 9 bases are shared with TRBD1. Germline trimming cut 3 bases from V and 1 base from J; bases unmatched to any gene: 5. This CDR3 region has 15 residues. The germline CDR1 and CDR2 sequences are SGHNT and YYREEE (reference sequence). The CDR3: CASSSRTGVSYEQYF. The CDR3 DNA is TGTGCCAGCAGCTCCCGGACAGGGGTGTCCTACGAGCAGTACTTC.

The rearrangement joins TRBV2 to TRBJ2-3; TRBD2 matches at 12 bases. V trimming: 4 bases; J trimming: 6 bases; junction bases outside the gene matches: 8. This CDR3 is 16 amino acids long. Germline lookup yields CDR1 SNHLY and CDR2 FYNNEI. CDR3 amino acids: CASSADPSGGADTQYF. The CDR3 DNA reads TGTGCCAGCAGTGCCGATCCTAGCGGGGGGGCGGATACGCAGTATTTT.

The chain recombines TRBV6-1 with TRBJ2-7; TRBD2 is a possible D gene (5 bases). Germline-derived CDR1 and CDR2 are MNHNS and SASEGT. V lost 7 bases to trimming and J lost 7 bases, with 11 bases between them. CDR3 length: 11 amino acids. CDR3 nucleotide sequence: TGTGCCAGCAAAGGACTGGCTGAGCAGTACTTC. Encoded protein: CASKGLAEQYF.

The CDR3 here is CASSQPFETDSRLSHYEQYF. The CDR3 DNA sequence: TGCGCCAGCAGTCAACCTTTTGAGACAGATTCCCGTCTATCCCACTACGAGCAGTACTTC. The chain links TRBV23-1 to TRBJ2-7; D may be TRBD1 (5 bases). TRBV23-1 is assigned to the ORF class and has an uncertain function. The CDR3 extends over 20 amino acids. The ends were cut back, 2 bases at V and 3 bases at J, with 29 bases in the middle.

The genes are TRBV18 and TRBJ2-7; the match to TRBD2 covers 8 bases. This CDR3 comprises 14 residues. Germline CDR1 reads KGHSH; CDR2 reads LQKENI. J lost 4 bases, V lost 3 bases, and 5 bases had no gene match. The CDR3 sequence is CASSPMRGVYEQYF. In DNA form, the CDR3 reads TGTGCCAGCTCACCGATGCGGGGGGTTTACGAGCAGTACTTC.

CDR3: CASSLSSGSFQRREQYF. DNA of the CDR3: TGTGCCAGCAGCTTATCTAGCGGGAGCTTTCAGAGGCGGGAGCAGTACTTC. V usage is TRBV7-8 and J usage is TRBJ2-7; 10 bases agree with TRBD2. V shed 2 bases and J 7 bases; nucleotides not matched to a gene: 14. Germline V gives CDR1 SGHVS, CDR2 FQNEAQ. The CDR3 extends over 17 amino acids. Complete variable domain (other parts from reference TRBV7-8 and TRBJ2-7): GAGVSQSPRYKVAKRGQDVALRCDPISGHVSLFWYQQALGQGPEFLTYFQNEAQLDKSGLPSDRFFAERPEGSVSTLKIQRTQQEDSAVYLCASSLSSGSFQRREQYFGPGTRLTVT.

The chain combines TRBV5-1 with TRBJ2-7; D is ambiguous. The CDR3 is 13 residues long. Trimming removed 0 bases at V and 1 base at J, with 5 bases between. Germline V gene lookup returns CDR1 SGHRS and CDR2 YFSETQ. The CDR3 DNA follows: TGCGCCAGCAGCTTGGACAGATCCTACGAGCAGTACTTC. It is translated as CASSLDRSYEQYF. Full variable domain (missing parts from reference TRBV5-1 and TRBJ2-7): KAGVTQTPRYLIKTRGQQVTLSCSPISGHRSVSWYQQTPGQGLQFLFEYFSETQRNKGNFPGRFSGRQFSNSRSEMNVSTLELGDSALYLCASSLDRSYEQYFGPGTRLTVT.

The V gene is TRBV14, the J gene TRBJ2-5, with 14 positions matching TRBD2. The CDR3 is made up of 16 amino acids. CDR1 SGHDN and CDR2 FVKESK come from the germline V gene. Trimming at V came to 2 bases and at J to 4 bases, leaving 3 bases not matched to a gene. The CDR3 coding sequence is TGTGCCAGCAGCCAAAGACTAGCGGGAGGGCGAGAGACCCAGTACTTC. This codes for CASSQRLAGGRETQYF. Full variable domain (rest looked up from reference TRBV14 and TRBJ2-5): EAGVTQFPSHSVIEKGQTVTLRCDPISGHDNLYWYRRVMGKEIKFLLHFVKESKQDESGMPNNRFLAERTGGTYSTLKVQPAELEDSGVYFCASSQRLAGGRETQYFGPGTRLLVL.

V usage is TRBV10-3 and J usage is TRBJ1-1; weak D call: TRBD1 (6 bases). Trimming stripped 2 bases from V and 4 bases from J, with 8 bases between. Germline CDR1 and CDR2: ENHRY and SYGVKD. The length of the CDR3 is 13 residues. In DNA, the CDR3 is TGTGCCATCAGTGAGGTAGGGGGCACTGAAGCTTTCTTT. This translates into CAISEVGGTEAFF.